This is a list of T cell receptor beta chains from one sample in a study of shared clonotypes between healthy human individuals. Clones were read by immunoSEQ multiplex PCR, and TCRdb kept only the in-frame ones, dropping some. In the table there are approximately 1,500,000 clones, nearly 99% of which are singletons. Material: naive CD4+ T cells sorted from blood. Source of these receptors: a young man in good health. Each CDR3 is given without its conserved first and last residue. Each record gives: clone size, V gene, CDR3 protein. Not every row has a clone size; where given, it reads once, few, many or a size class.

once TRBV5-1 ASSGPGLAGGRTYEQY
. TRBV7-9 ASSLAAENTEAF
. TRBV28 ASRLTSGSSYNEQF
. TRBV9 ASSPEPSGSSSSYEQY
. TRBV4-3 ASSQLAAGSTGELF
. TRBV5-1 ASAQDPHTDTQY
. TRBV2 ASSAAYEAF
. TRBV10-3 AISAGPGGLGALAYEQY
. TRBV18 ASSPPGGLAGKNSYEQY
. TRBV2 ACGGRARNEQF
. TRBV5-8 ASSPVQGVSSNQPQH
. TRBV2 ASSGGAGTGYGYT
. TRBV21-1 ASIPSGRIETQY
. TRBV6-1 ASSEKWGDYGYT
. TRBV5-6 ASSLNRRGYEQY
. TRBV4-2 ASERAGASGYGYT
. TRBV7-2 ASSSRTGGNTEAF
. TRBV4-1 ASSQIGTSTDTQY
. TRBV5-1 ASSLTETGGYEQY
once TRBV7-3 ASSFIGLAGDTQY
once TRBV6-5 ASSYYPWEEQF
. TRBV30 AWSVLGGVFYEQY
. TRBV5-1 ASSLVSQNTEAF
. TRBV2 ASRTRGTDTQY
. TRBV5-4 ASSLEIASRTDTQY
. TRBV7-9 ASSLRGQATRRATDTQY
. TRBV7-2 ASSLARLAGGEQY
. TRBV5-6 ASTQSTDTQY
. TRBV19 ASSRGGKSSYEQY
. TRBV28 ASSLRTGGNTEAF
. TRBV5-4 ASSSGVGPGELF
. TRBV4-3 ASSQSWMGGELF
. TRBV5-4 ASSPGRASPEQF
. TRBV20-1 SARTYEQY
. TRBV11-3 ASSRDSTYNEQF
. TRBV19 ASRRTAGPPFNIQY
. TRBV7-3 ASSLNPAFGLYEQY
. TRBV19 AASGRGARTEAF
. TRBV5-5 ASSLASGTYNEQF
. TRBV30 AWSVQTGGTTTNEKLF
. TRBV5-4 ASSFPAGGLPNTGELF
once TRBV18 ASSPLAGGPRNTDTQY
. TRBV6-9 ASSYPSGGNQETQY
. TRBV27 ASSTTYGAEAF
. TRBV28 ASSPAWASVQPQH
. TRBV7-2 ASSLEGFGSYEQY
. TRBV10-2 ASIKRLGGTDTQY
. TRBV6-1 ASSESLAVVPYNEQF